Following are 21 T cell receptor beta chains from one sample sequenced in a study of technical replicates of blood from a handful of donors. TCRdb's table, derived via immunoSEQ multiplex PCR, lists solely in-frame clones and lacks some. This table holds 65,000 to 85,000 clones, around nine tenths found once. Input material: T cells isolated from PBMCs. The source is a human donor in good health.

The gene calls are TRBV28 and TRBJ1-4; TRBD1 might be the D (6 bases). CDR1 and CDR2 (germline): MDHEN, SYDVKM. This CDR3 spans 15 amino acids. V was cut by 3 bases and J by 2 bases, with 10 bases left in between. CDR3 bases: TGTGCCAGCAGTTTCTTGCAGGGGACTAATGAAAAACTGTTTTTT. This gives the protein CASSFLQGTNEKLFF.

The J gene is TRBJ1-3, the V gene TRBV25-1; a weak D match, TRBD1 (5 bases). The germline V gene has CDR1 MGHDK and CDR2 SYGVNS. This CDR3 spans 13 amino acids. V was pared by 5 bases and J by 1 base, with 6 bases between. The CDR3 region has the DNA TGTGCCAGCAGTAGACAGTCTGGAAACACCATATATTTT. This sequence encodes CASSRQSGNTIYF.

CDR3 in DNA: TGTGCCTGGGAGAAGTTGGCCAAAAACATTCAGTACTTC. Translated, it gives CAWEKLAKNIQYF. The V call is TRBV30, the J call TRBJ2-4; no firm D call. This CDR3 has 13 amino acids. V lost 5 bases, J lost 1 base, and 9 bases lay in between. Germline values: CDR1 GTSNPN, CDR2 SVGIG (reference sequence).

This clone was recorded once. The chain couples TRBV6-5 to TRBJ1-2; TRBD1 matches at 9 bases. This CDR3 spans 14 amino acids. Germline CDR1 MNHEY, CDR2 SVGAGI. Trimming removed 2 bases from V and 6 bases from J; junction bases left unmatched: 4. CDR3 in amino acids: CASSYGTGLNGYTF. Written as DNA, the CDR3 is TGTGCCAGCAGTTACGGGACAGGGCTGAATGGCTACACCTTC.

For this clone: Compared with germline, one end of the junction differs, possibly owing to a read error. The chain has TRBV5-1 and TRBJ2-1; a weak D match, TRBD1 (5 bases). The CDR3 is 11 amino acids. Germline CDR1 reads SGHRS; CDR2 reads YFSETQ. CDR3 residues: CASSLQAKMIF. The CDR3, as DNA: TGCGCCAGCAGCTTACAGGCTAAGATGATCTTC.

A note on this clone: A read error may account for a junction end that differs from germline. The chain employs TRBV28 and TRBJ1-1; possibly TRBD1 for D (6 bases). There are 15 residues in the CDR3. Germline V gene sequence: CDR1 MDHEN, CDR2 SYDVKM. The CDR3 sequence is CASSPSGAGNAEAFF. The CDR3 DNA is TGTGCCAGCAGTCCCTCAGGGGCTGGGAACGCTGAAGCTTTCTTT.

The chain carries TRBV28 and TRBJ2-2; D is ambiguous. Trimming pared 2 bases from V and 7 bases from J, leaving 14 bases between. Germline lookup yields CDR1 MDHEN and CDR2 SYDVKM. The CDR3 covers 15 residues. The CDR3 protein is CASSLASGPGGELFF. CDR3 DNA: TGTGCCAGCAGTTTAGCTTCGGGTCCTGGCGGGGAGCTGTTTTTT.

The genes are TRBV27 and TRBJ2-4; D possibly corresponds to TRBD2 (6 bases). The V gene's germline CDR1 is MNHEY and CDR2 SMNVEV (reference sequence). The CDR3 runs 15 residues. Trimming took off 6 bases at V and 1 base at J, with 13 bases between the two ends. CDR3 in DNA: TGTGCCAGCAGGGCATCCGGGGGTGCCAAAAACATTCAGTACTTC. Translating it yields CASRASGGAKNIQYF.

About this clone: The same CDR3 can be traced to other DNA sequences in this sample. The chain links TRBV5-1 to TRBJ1-1, with 9 bases that match TRBD1. CDR1 is SGHRS, CDR2 YFSETQ, per germline. The CDR3 sequence is 13 residues long. V shed 5 bases, J shed 3 bases, and the junction held 2 bases outside the gene matches. The CDR3 coding sequence is TGCGCCAGCAGGGGACAGGGTGACACTGAAGCTTTCTTT. Translated, it gives CASRGQGDTEAFF.

The chain joins TRBV6-1 to TRBJ2-7; 10 bases fit TRBD2. V lost 7 bases and J lost 4; bases outside the gene matches: 7. CDR1 and CDR2 from the germline V gene are MNHNS and SASEGT. The CDR3 is 14 amino acids. CDR3 protein: CASTRASGSYEQYF. In nucleotides, the CDR3 is TGTGCCAGCACGAGAGCTAGCGGGAGTTACGAGCAGTACTTC.

The rearrangement links TRBV27 to TRBJ2-5, with 10 bases identical to TRBD2. There are 17 residues in the CDR3. The V gene's germline CDR1 is MNHEY and CDR2 SMNVEV (reference sequence). V lost 1 base and J lost 2; bases outside the gene matches: 7. The CDR3 DNA reads as TGTGCCAGCAGTTTATGGTATCGAGCGGGAGGGCAAGAGACCCAGTACTTC. Amino acids: CASSLWYRAGGQETQYF.

V is TRBV16 and J is TRBJ1-1; a weak D match, TRBD1 (6 bases). The CDR3 runs to 15 residues. With 1 base removed from V and 3 bases from J, the gap between germline ends came to 12 bases. CDR1 is KGHSY, CDR2 FQNENV, per germline. Here the CDR3 DNA reads TGTGCCAGCAGCCAATTCTCCCCAGGGGACACTGAAGCTTTCTTT. It translates to CASSQFSPGDTEAFF.

The chain carries TRBV11-2 and TRBJ1-2, with D possibly matching TRBD1 (5 bases). This CDR3 has 16 residues. V was trimmed by 1 base and J by 3 bases, leaving 15 bases between them. Germline V lookup: CDR1 SGHAT, CDR2 FQNNGV. This CDR3 reads CASSLGTQGLDYGYTF. The CDR3 coding sequence is TGTGCCAGCAGCTTAGGTACCCAGGGCTTAGACTATGGCTACACCTTC.

This chain connects TRBV6-1 to TRBJ1-5; no clear D. V shed 4 bases and J shed 1 base, with 23 bases lying between them. Germline values: CDR1 MNHNS, CDR2 SASEGT. CDR3 length equals 19 residues. CDR3 nucleotides: TGTGCCAGCAGTGGGGCTCCTTTAATCAGTGACACGAGCAATCAGCCCCAGCATTTT. It codes for CASSGAPLISDTSNQPQHF.

The chain carries TRBV13 and TRBJ1-1, with 7 bases identical to TRBD1. Germline V gene lookup returns CDR1 PRHDT and CDR2 FYEKMQ (reference sequence). The CDR3 extends over 14 amino acids. V lost 3 bases to trimming and J lost 3 bases; unmatched junction nucleotides: 4. The CDR3 loop is CASSLARGHTEAFF. The DNA of the CDR3 is TGTGCCAGCAGCTTGGCAAGGGGGCACACTGAAGCTTTCTTT.

The chain couples TRBV6-5 to TRBJ2-1; 8 bases align to TRBD2. Germline CDR1 reads MNHEY; CDR2 reads SVGAGI. The CDR3 runs to 15 residues. V shed 7 bases, J shed 9 bases, and the junction held 14 bases outside the gene matches. Written as DNA, the CDR3 is TGTGCCAGCATTTCTCTTTCGGGGGGGAGAGGTGAGCAGTTCTTC. Its translation is CASISLSGGRGEQFF.

This clone was counted a few times. CDR3 nucleotides: TGTGCCTGGAGTGGGGCAGGAGGTGAAAAACTGTTTTTT. Its protein is CAWSGAGGEKLFF. V gene TRBV30 combines with J gene TRBJ1-4, with D unclear. CDR3 length: 13 amino acids. Germline loops: CDR1 GTSNPN, CDR2 SVGIG (reference sequence). V was clipped by 1 base and J by 7 bases, with 10 bases between them.

By share, this clone counts as medium-sized. This chain connects TRBV30 to TRBJ1-1, with 9 positions matching TRBD1. This CDR3 contains 12 residues. Germline CDR1 reads GTSNPN; CDR2 reads SVGIG (reference sequence). The J segment lost 8 bases and the V segment lost 0 bases, leaving 1 base of the junction unmatched. CDR3 in DNA: TGTGCCTGGAGTGTACAGGGGGCGGAAGCTTTCTTT. Translation: CAWSVQGAEAFF.

The rearrangement links TRBV9 to TRBJ2-7, with TRBD1 identical over 7 bases. CDR1 is SGDLS and CDR2 is YYNGEE in the germline V gene. This CDR3 is 15 amino acids long. V was clipped by 0 bases and J by 2 bases; unmatched bases: 5. The chain's CDR3 is CASSVGSDRAYEQYF. CDR3 sequence (DNA): TGTGCCAGCAGCGTAGGCTCTGACAGGGCCTACGAGCAGTACTTC.

This sequence joins TRBV6-1 and TRBJ1-3, with TRBD1 as a possible D gene (5 bases). The V end was cut by 11 bases, the J end by 2 bases, with 13 bases between. Germline CDR1 reads MNHNS; CDR2 reads SASEGT. The CDR3 runs to 13 residues. This chain's CDR3 is CAVQGFAGNTIYF. In DNA form, the CDR3 reads TGTGCCGTCCAGGGCTTCGCTGGAAACACCATATATTTT.

The chain employs TRBV23-1 and TRBJ1-1, with D possibly matching TRBD1 (6 bases). TRBV23-1 is sorted into the ORF group, with uncertain function. V lost 1 base, J lost 6 bases, and 18 bases lay in between. This CDR3 region has 16 residues. The CDR3 DNA reads as TGCGCCAGCAGTCAATTTGGACAGAAAGAGGTAGCTGAAGCTTTCTTT. This translates into CASSQFGQKEVAEAFF.